This T cell receptor beta chain derives from a study of CD8+CD57+ T cells in acquired aplastic anemia (dated by TCRdb to about 2018). The study in broad terms: Extracted DNA from sorted CD4+ and CD8+ cells averaged around 3.5 ug, ranging from roughly 0.2 to 30 ug. A CD8+CD57+ expansion meant a frequency higher than the mean frequency seen in healthy subjects. Overall results and qualifications from the work: CD8+ Simpson's diversity did not differ significantly between patients and healthy controls (P=0.060). Twenty-nine CD8+ CDR3 sequences were found in both patients and controls but appeared to be highly expressed in patients and within the immunodominant clones of the patients.

At the junction V is shortened by 10 bases and J by 1 base, with 9 bases in between. The CDR3 contains 12 residues, cysteine and phenylalanine counted. CDR3 DNA only is kept here, 36 bases in frame from base 1. From the germline V gene, CDR1 is ENHRY and CDR2 is SYGVKD. About this clonotype: The specificity of this receptor is unknown. Qualities for individual bases were not recorded, and no much larger clone is one base off.

Profiling of TCR beta VDJ combinations and CDR3 sequences used genomic DNA as the template. TCR repertoire sequencing was run on an Illumina HiSeq 2000. As for how the authors treated the data: Repertoire assessment relied on Simpson's diversity index, CDR3 size and DJ length profiles, and TRBV/TRBJ rearrangement plots. The immunodominant clone was defined as the most abundant DNA sequence in deep sequencing data. CDR3 amino acid sequences were screened for sharing across subjects and compared with published repertoires and the VDJdb database. In TCRdb, the public reads were trimmed at Q25 with fastp and aligned with MiXCR, with productive beta chains retained. Each entry is one CDR3 protein sequence, shown with its most common DNA and genes. The V and J calls reflect TCRdb's pipeline rather than the authors' work. Here the sample has roughly 500,000 distinct CDR3 sequences; around 30% occur a single time. Clones ranked in the top ten supply approximately 0.82% of the sample.

Expansion of CD8+CD57+ cells had been shown by flow cytometry in the patients chosen for sequencing. All patients had severe acquired aplastic anemia diagnosed by International Study of Aplastic Anemia and Agranulocytosis and Camitta criteria. At the time blood was sampled, none of the patients had received any therapy. TCR repertoires of sorted CD4+ and CD8+ blood T cells from severe aplastic anemia patients and healthy subjects were deep-sequenced in the study. Patients were enrolled under clinicaltrials.gov protocols 00001620, 01623167, 00001397, 00071045, 00081523 and 00961064 in the USA. Ficoll-Paque density gradient centrifugation was used to isolate peripheral blood mononuclear cells. Before DNA extraction, CD4+ and CD8+ T cells were sorted with FACS or magnetic beads.

Sequenced sample: sorted CD4+, CD8+, or CD8+CD57+ T cells (not recorded which) from PBMCs. Recombination connected TRBV10-3 to TRBJ2-3, with the D gene too uncertain to name. The TCR originated in a human donor with aplastic anemia. The DNA reads as follows: TGTGCCAGCGCGGCGGGCACAGATACGCAGTATTTT. Its coded protein is CASAAGTDTQYF.